The clone carrying this TCR beta chain was observed a handful of times. Trimming shortened V by 9 bases and J by 4 bases, and 16 bases separated the two germline ends. The V gene's germline CDR1 is MGHDK and CDR2 SYGVNS. The CDR3 spans 14 residues. Unique molecular identifiers were used in preparing the TCRbeta library. MiXCR, applied by TCRdb to the PCR reads, yields one record per CDR3 protein. The sample comprises about 540,000 distinct CDR3 sequences, 18% of which are singletons, and around 3.3% rests with the top ten. This sample stems from a study of T-cell reconstitution after alpha-beta-depleted transplantation in children.

The clonotype was recovered from a human donor who donated a stem cell graft to a child with acute lymphoblastic leukemia. Sequences were derived from PBMCs from the stem cell graft donor, sampled from the stem cell graft. V usage is TRBV25-1 and J usage is TRBJ2-1; D gene uncertain. For the CDR3, the DNA is TGTGCCAGAGTACACTGCATCGGATACAATGAGCAGTTCTTC. Translated, it gives CARVHCIGYNEQFF.